This record concerns one TCR beta chain sequence. Germline V lookup: CDR1 MDHEN, CDR2 SYDVKM. V lost 5 bases and J 0 bases, leaving 8 bases between the germline ends. This CDR3 region has 14 residues. Clones were sequenced by immunoSEQ multiplex PCR, and TCRdb holds only the in-frame ones, with some missing. The sample has roughly 50,000 clones; 85% are singletons. This entry belongs to a study of blood T cell repertoires in COVID-19. The wider study: Acute and convalescent COVID-19 specimens originated in the United States, Italy and Spain. Nucleic acid was either cDNA or gDNA, and it came from T cells, B-cell-depleted T cells, or PBMCs.

The sample taken for sequencing was peripheral blood. This receptor was identified in a man between 60 and 75 years old with acute or convalescent COVID-19. The chain uses TRBV28 and TRBJ1-3; TRBD1 is a possible D gene (6 bases). In DNA, the CDR3 is TGTGCCAGCAGTGGCAGGGGCTCTGGAAACACCATATATTTT. Its protein product is CASSGRGSGNTIYF. Full variable domain (missing parts from reference TRBV28 and TRBJ1-3): DVKVTQSSRYLVKRTGEKVFLECVQDMDHENMFWYRQDPGLGLRLIYFSYDVKMKEKGDIPEGYSVSREKKERFSLILESASTNQTSMYLCASSGRGSGNTIYFGEGSWLTVV.